This TCR beta chain was recovered during a study of regulatory T cells in long-lasting Graves disease. This clonotype was observed a single time. Time point reported: persistent/refractory GD, antithyroid drugs over 5 years with positive TRAb. Isolated PBMC RNA provided the starting material for the TCR library. Building the TCR beta libraries relied on iRepertoire HTBI primers, and CDR3 regions underwent Arm-PCR. One entry per CDR3 protein, called by TCRdb with MiXCR from the multiplex PCR reads. The sample lists under 450,000 distinct CDR3 sequences; approximately 25% were seen once. This CDR3 is 13 amino acids long. Trimming stripped 4 bases from V and 1 base from J, with 8 bases between. CDR1 KGHSH and CDR2 LQKENI come from the germline V gene.

The input for sequencing was peripheral blood mononuclear cells (PBMCs), taken when the disease was refractory, from a patient treated with antithyroid drugs. The chain combines TRBV18 with TRBJ2-7; D is unclear. This TCR was sampled from a woman aged 40 to 49 with Graves disease. Here the CDR3 DNA reads TGTGCCAGCTCACTATTCAGATCCTACGAGCAGTACTTC. Residues: CASSLFRSYEQYF.